The rows below give T cell receptor beta chains drawn from one sample of a study of shared clonotypes between healthy human individuals. Libraries were prepared by immunoSEQ multiplex PCR; TCRdb keeps only in-frame clonotypes and omits some of them. Of about a million clones listed, approximately 77% are singletons. Sequenced input: memory CD4+ T cells from PBMCs. These receptors all stem from a young man in good health. Some clones in this sample may be carry-over from other donors' samples. The CDR3 runs from the conserved cysteine through the conserved F or W. The D gene is left open where the match is weak. Rows give clone size only sometimes, using once, few, many, or a class for an expanded clone.

13,TRBJ2-2,.,TRBV7-2,.,CASSSDRPGELFF,TGTGCCAGCAGCTCCGATCGTCCCGGGGAGCTGTTTTTT
14,TRBJ2-4,few,TRBV19,.,CASNPSRAKNIQYF,TGTGCCAGTAACCCATCCCGAGCCAAAAACATTCAGTACTTC
15,TRBJ1-2,.,TRBV9,TRBD1,CASSLRTGGNYGYTF,TGTGCCAGCAGCCTAAGGACAGGGGGGAACTATGGCTACACCTTC
15,TRBJ2-4,.,TRBV7-4,.,CASSKVAVAKNIQYF,TGTGCCAGCTCAAAGGTAGCGGTGGCCAAAAACATTCAGTACTTC
13,TRBJ1-1,few,TRBV19,.,CASSRGLGTEAFF,TGTGCCAGTAGTCGGGGGTTAGGCACTGAAGCTTTCTTT
14,TRBJ1-1,.,TRBV9,.,CASSVDPMSGEAFF,TGTGCCAGCAGCGTAGATCCCATGTCCGGTGAAGCTTTCTTT
15,TRBJ2-3,few,TRBV18,.,CASAVNQGSADTQYF,TGTGCCAGCGCCGTAAACCAGGGGAGTGCAGATACGCAGTATTTT
15,TRBJ1-2,.,TRBV7-9,.,CASSLALIEAYGYTF,TGTGCCAGCAGCTTAGCGCTTATAGAGGCCTATGGCTACACCTTC
15,TRBJ2-2,.,TRBV7-8,TRBD2,CASTLSGRNTGELFF,TGTGCCAGCACCCTTAGCGGGAGGAACACCGGGGAGCTGTTTTTT
14,TRBJ2-1,.,TRBV2,.,CASTSLTENNEQFF,TGTGCCAGCACTTCCCTGACAGAAAACAATGAGCAGTTCTTC
16,TRBJ2-7,.,TRBV7-2,TRBD1,CASTKEALGQAYEQYF,TGTGCCAGCACCAAAGAGGCCCTTGGACAGGCCTACGAGCAGTACTTC
15,TRBJ2-2,.,TRBV2,TRBD2,CASSVYGGGTGELFF,TGTGCCAGCAGTGTATACGGGGGAGGGACCGGGGAGCTGTTTTTT
19,TRBJ2-7,.,TRBV5-6,TRBD1,CASSVGPRGQGYVSYEQYF,TGTGCCAGCAGCGTGGGACCTAGGGGACAGGGATATGTCTCCTACGAGCAGTACTTC
14,TRBJ1-2,.,TRBV6-1,.,CASSESIAPYGYTF,TGTGCCAGCAGTGAATCCATCGCCCCCTATGGCTACACCTTC
16,TRBJ2-2,.,TRBV6-7,TRBD1,CASSRTGKNNTGELFF,TGTGCCAGCAGTCGGACAGGGAAGAATAACACCGGGGAGCTGTTTTTT
17,TRBJ1-5,.,TRBV7-8,TRBD1,CASRAGTGVGSNQPQHF,TGTGCCAGCAGAGCCGGGACAGGGGTAGGGAGCAATCAGCCCCAGCATTTT
12,TRBJ1-5,many,TRBV29-1,.,CSVGDGGSPQHF,TGCAGCGTTGGGGACGGGGGAAGCCCCCAGCATTTT
15,TRBJ1-3,once,TRBV15,.,CATSREVISGNTIYF,TGTGCCACCAGCAGAGAGGTGATCTCTGGAAACACCATATATTTT
16,TRBJ2-7,.,TRBV5-4,TRBD2,CASSAGLAGPSYEQYF,TGTGCCAGCAGCGCGGGACTAGCGGGACCCTCCTACGAGCAGTACTTC
16,TRBJ2-2,once,TRBV6-1,.,CASSERGGVPTGELFF,TGTGCCAGCAGTGAACGAGGGGGGGTCCCCACCGGGGAGCTGTTTTTT
13,TRBJ1-5,.,TRBV30,.,CAWSVQGKGPQHF,TGTGCCTGGAGTGTTCAGGGGAAAGGGCCCCAGCATTTT
11,TRBJ2-2,few,TRBV18,.,CASSPTGELFF,TGTGCCAGCTCACCGACCGGGGAGCTGTTTTTT
12,TRBJ2-3,few,TRBV30,.,CASRLNTDTQYF,TGTGCCTCCCGGCTCAACACAGATACGCAGTATTTT
15,TRBJ1-1,.,TRBV6-1,TRBD1,CASSPRQGGNTEAFF,TGTGCCAGCAGTCCCCGACAGGGGGGAAACACTGAAGCTTTCTTT
10,TRBJ2-7,.,TRBV20-1,.,CSASDYEQYF,TGCAGTGCTTCAGACTACGAGCAGTACTTC
16,TRBJ2-1,.,TRBV5-1,.,CASSDLGAAIRNEQFF,TGCGCCAGCAGCGATCTAGGGGCAGCTATAAGAAATGAGCAGTTCTTC
15,TRBJ1-5,.,TRBV28,TRBD1,CASNRGPDLRQPQHF,TGTGCCAGCAACAGGGGGCCTGACTTAAGGCAGCCCCAGCATTTT
15,TRBJ1-5,.,TRBV7-2,.,CASSFRGHSNQPQHF,TGTGCCAGCAGCTTCCGGGGACATAGCAATCAGCCCCAGCATTTT
15,TRBJ2-3,.,TRBV11-3,TRBD1,CASSPSNRGTDTQYF,TGTGCCAGCAGCCCAAGCAACAGGGGAACAGATACGCAGTATTTT
16,TRBJ2-2,.,TRBV7-9,TRBD2,CASRAGAGVRTGELFF,TGTGCCAGCAGGGCGGGAGCGGGAGTGCGAACCGGGGAGCTGTTTTTT
14,TRBJ1-5,.,TRBV27,TRBD1,CASSLGQGPQPQHF,TGTGCCAGCAGTCTAGGACAGGGGCCCCAGCCCCAGCATTTT
12,TRBJ2-2,.,TRBV5-1,.,CASSTEIGELFF,TGCGCCAGCAGCACTGAGATCGGGGAGCTGTTTTTT
14,TRBJ1-1,.,TRBV29-1,.,CSVTGWGMNTEAFF,TGCAGCGTCACAGGGTGGGGGATGAACACTGAAGCTTTCTTT
14,TRBJ1-1,.,TRBV27,.,CASSLNSMNTEAFF,TGTGCCAGCAGTTTAAACAGCATGAACACTGAAGCTTTCTTT
17,TRBJ2-1,.,TRBV4-2,TRBD2,CASSRASGRLSYNEQFF,TGTGCCAGCTCCCGGGCTAGCGGGAGACTTTCCTACAATGAGCAGTTCTTC
15,TRBJ1-4,.,TRBV5-1,.,CASSPDRTSGEKLFF,TGCGCCAGCAGCCCAGACAGGACCTCTGGCGAAAAACTGTTTTTT
16,TRBJ2-1,.,TRBV6-6,.,CASSRSGTHRNNEQFF,TGTGCCAGCAGTCGAAGCGGGACACACCGAAACAATGAGCAGTTCTTC
15,TRBJ2-7,.,TRBV19,.,CASSPNDGGRYEQYF,TGTGCCAGTAGCCCTAACGACGGGGGCCGTTACGAGCAGTACTTC
15,TRBJ1-4,.,TRBV28,TRBD1,CASKLSGTGGVKLFF,TGTGCCAGCAAACTGTCGGGGACAGGGGGCGTAAAACTGTTTTTT
15,TRBJ2-3,few,TRBV19,.,CASSIVRTSTDTQYF,TGTGCCAGTAGTATAGTGCGTACTAGCACAGATACGCAGTATTTT
15,TRBJ2-7,few,TRBV2,.,CASSVLSGYSYEQYF,TGTGCCAGCAGTGTTTTAAGCGGTTACTCCTACGAGCAGTACTTC
15,TRBJ2-6,once,TRBV2,.,CASSDVISGANVLTF,TGTGCCAGCAGTGATGTGATCTCTGGGGCCAACGTCCTGACTTTC
14,TRBJ1-4,.,TRBV6-1,.,CASTGSRRNEKLFF,TGTGCCAGCACAGGGTCCCGCCGTAATGAAAAACTGTTTTTT
13,TRBJ1-1,.,TRBV12-5,.,CASGPGWNTEAFF,TGTGCTAGTGGTCCCGGGTGGAACACTGAAGCTTTCTTT
13,TRBJ1-5,.,TRBV2,.,CASSLFVDQPQHF,TGTGCCAGCAGTCTTTTCGTCGATCAGCCCCAGCATTTT